Following are 15 T cell receptor beta chains from one sample sequenced in a study of blood T cell repertoires in COVID-19. Only in-frame clones appear in the TCRdb table, and some are missing; sequencing was by immunoSEQ multiplex PCR. The sample has approximately 58,000 clones; 70% to 90% are singletons. Sequencing was performed on peripheral blood. These receptors were obtained from a man aged 35-49 years with active COVID-19.

The V gene is TRBV19, the J gene TRBJ2-5; 7 bases line up with TRBD2. The CDR3 is 15 residues long. J was trimmed by 4 bases and V by 3 bases; bases with no gene match: 8. Germline assignment: CDR1 LNHDA and CDR2 SQIVND (reference sequence). CDR3 in DNA: TGTGCCAGTAGTATGGACGGGGGGAGCCGAGAGACCCAGTACTTC. Translating gives CASSMDGGSRETQYF.

The V and J genes are TRBV25-1 and TRBJ1-4; TRBD1 is a possible D gene (6 bases). Germline V gene sequence: CDR1 MGHDK, CDR2 SYGVNS. Trimming cost V 3 bases and J 4 bases, with 6 bases left between them. The CDR3 has 13 residues. CDR3 DNA sequence: TGTGCCAGCAGTGACAGGGGTAATGAAAAACTGTTTTTT. As protein: CASSDRGNEKLFF.

The V gene is TRBV27, the J gene TRBJ1-4, with D unclear. Germline V gives CDR1 MNHEY, CDR2 SMNVEV (reference sequence). This CDR3 has 15 amino acids. V was shortened by 2 bases and J by 2 bases, with 9 bases between the two germline ends. This chain's CDR3 is CASSLVGPTNEKLFF. In nucleotides, the CDR3 is TGTGCCAGCAGTTTAGTTGGGCCGACTAATGAAAAACTGTTTTTT.

The table lists this clone with a count of one. The chain has TRBV2 and TRBJ2-5; D may be TRBD2 (6 bases). From germline, CDR1 is SNHLY and CDR2 FYNNEI. With 1 base removed from V and 5 bases from J, the gap between germline ends came to 11 bases. The CDR3 loop spans 14 amino acids. As DNA, the CDR3 is TGTGCCAGCAGTGAAGACCTAGCGAGGGAGACCCAGTACTTC. Protein: CASSEDLARETQYF.

CDR3 residues: CASSWAGTSGDTQYF. Written as DNA, the CDR3 is TGTGCCAGCAGCTGGGCCGGGACTAGTGGTGATACGCAGTATTTT. The chain combines TRBV11-2 with TRBJ2-3; 8 nucleotides line up with TRBD2. The CDR3 totals 15 residues. Germline CDR1 SGHAT, CDR2 FQNNGV. Trimming removed 4 bases from V and 6 bases from J; junction bases left unmatched: 9.

By share, this clone counts as medium-sized (0.01 to 0.1%). The chain joins TRBV28 to TRBJ1-5; perhaps TRBD1 as D (5 bases). Trimming took 1 base from V and 1 from J, leaving 20 bases between them. The CDR3 totals 19 residues. Germline lookup yields CDR1 MDHEN and CDR2 SYDVKM. The CDR3 loop is CASSLFVGAQGASNQPQHF. The CDR3 nucleotides are TGTGCCAGCAGTTTATTTGTAGGGGCTCAAGGGGCGAGCAATCAGCCCCAGCATTTT.

The rearrangement links TRBV19 to TRBJ1-5; D is ambiguous. V was shortened by 2 bases and J by 3 bases, with 8 bases between the two germline ends. The germline gives CDR1 LNHDA, CDR2 SQIVND (reference sequence). The CDR3 covers 14 residues. The CDR3 region is CASSISAANQPQHF. CDR3 nucleotides: TGTGCCAGTAGTATAAGTGCGGCCAATCAGCCCCAGCATTTT.

This rearrangement joins TRBV30 to TRBJ2-2; possible D gene TRBD2, 5 bases. CDR1 GTSNPN and CDR2 SVGIG come from the germline V gene (reference sequence). Trimming shortened V by 3 bases and J by 3 bases, and 14 bases separated the two germline ends. This CDR3 has 15 residues. CDR3 sequence (DNA): TGTGCCTGGAGAGGAGCGGAGTCGGACACCGGGGAGCTGTTTTTT. It encodes CAWRGAESDTGELFF.

CDR3 bases: TGTGCCAGCAGCCGAGGGAACAGCCAGGCCCTAGATACGCAGTATTTT. This sequence encodes CASSRGNSQALDTQYF. The genes are TRBV3-1 (or the pseudogene TRBV3-2) and TRBJ2-3; a possible D gene is TRBD2 (5 bases). V was shortened by 4 bases and J by 5 bases, with 19 bases between the two germline ends. Looked up from germline, CDR1 is LGHDT and CDR2 is YNNKEL (reference sequence). The CDR3 contains 16 residues.

The V and J genes are TRBV24-1 and TRBJ2-1; 10 bases match TRBD1. Germline CDR1 and CDR2: KGHDR and SFDVKD. CDR3 length equals 16 residues. J lost 3 bases, V lost 4 bases, and 5 bases had no gene match. CDR3 sequence: CATSDADRGHYNEQFF. DNA of the CDR3: TGTGCCACCAGTGACGCCGACAGGGGGCACTACAATGAGCAGTTCTTC.

This clone has a handful of counts. The chain combines TRBV27 with TRBJ2-2; D is unclear. Trimming shortened V by 10 bases and J by 0 bases, and 15 bases separated the two germline ends. The CDR3 contains 15 residues. The germline V gene has CDR1 MNHEY and CDR2 SMNVEV (reference sequence). Here the CDR3 reads CATFSHGSNTGELFF. The DNA for the CDR3 is TGTGCCACCTTCTCCCACGGGTCGAACACCGGGGAGCTGTTTTTT.

The gene calls are TRBV4-2 and TRBJ1-5, with a weak D call TRBD1 (6 bases). In germline, CDR1 is LGHNA, CDR2 YNFKEQ. V lost 3 bases, J lost 5 bases, and 14 bases lay in between. The CDR3 loop spans 15 amino acids. Here the CDR3 DNA reads TGTGCCAGCAGCCAGCTTAAACAGGGAGATCAGCCCCAGCATTTT. Protein sequence: CASSQLKQGDQPQHF.

The V gene is TRBV19, the J gene TRBJ1-2, with D uncertain. Germline V gene lookup returns CDR1 LNHDA and CDR2 SQIVND (reference sequence). The CDR3 loop spans 14 amino acids. V was trimmed by 5 bases and J by 8 bases, leaving 18 bases between them. CDR3 sequence (DNA): TGTGCCAGTAGTCTAGCTCCAGGCGATGGCGGCTACACCTTC. This sequence encodes CASSLAPGDGGYTF. Supplemented by reference TRBV19 and TRBJ1-2, the full variable domain reads DGGITQSPKYLFRKEGQNVTLSCEQNLNHDAMYWYRQDPGQGLRLIYYSQIVNDFQKGDIAEGYSVSREKKESFPLTVTSAQKNPTAFYLCASSLAPGDGGYTFGSGTRLTVV.

The V call is TRBV27, the J call TRBJ2-1, with 7 bases lining up with TRBD2. The V and J ends lost 5 bases and 8 bases, in that order; junction bases with no gene match: 9. The germline CDR1 and CDR2 sequences are MNHEY and SMNVEV (reference sequence). The CDR3 totals 14 residues. CDR3 DNA sequence: TGTGCCAGCAGTAAGACTAGCAGGGCCTATGAGCAGTTCTTC. Protein: CASSKTSRAYEQFF.

The rearrangement links TRBV6-5 to TRBJ2-3, with 11 bases aligning to TRBD2. Trimming removed 6 bases from V and 4 bases from J; junction bases left unmatched: 6. The CDR3 loop spans 15 amino acids. Germline V lookup: CDR1 MNHEY, CDR2 SVGAGI. Here the CDR3 DNA reads TGTGCCAGCAGCACCGTAGCGGGAGGGGCAGATACGCAGTATTTT. Encoded protein: CASSTVAGGADTQYF.